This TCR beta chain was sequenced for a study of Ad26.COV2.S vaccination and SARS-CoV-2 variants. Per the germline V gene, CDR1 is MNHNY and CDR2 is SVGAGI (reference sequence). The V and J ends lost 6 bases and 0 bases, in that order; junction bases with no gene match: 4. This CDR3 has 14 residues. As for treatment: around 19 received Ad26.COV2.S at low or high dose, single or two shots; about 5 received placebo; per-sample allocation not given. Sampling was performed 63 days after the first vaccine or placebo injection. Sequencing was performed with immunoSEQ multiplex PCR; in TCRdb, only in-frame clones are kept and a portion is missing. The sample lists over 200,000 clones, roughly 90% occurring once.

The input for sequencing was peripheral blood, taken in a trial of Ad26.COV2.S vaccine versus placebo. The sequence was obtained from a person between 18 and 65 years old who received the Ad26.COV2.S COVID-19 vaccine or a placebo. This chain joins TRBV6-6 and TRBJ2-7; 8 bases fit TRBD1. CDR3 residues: CASRWDRSSYEQYF. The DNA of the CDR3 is TGTGCCAGCAGATGGGACAGGAGCTCCTACGAGCAGTACTTC.